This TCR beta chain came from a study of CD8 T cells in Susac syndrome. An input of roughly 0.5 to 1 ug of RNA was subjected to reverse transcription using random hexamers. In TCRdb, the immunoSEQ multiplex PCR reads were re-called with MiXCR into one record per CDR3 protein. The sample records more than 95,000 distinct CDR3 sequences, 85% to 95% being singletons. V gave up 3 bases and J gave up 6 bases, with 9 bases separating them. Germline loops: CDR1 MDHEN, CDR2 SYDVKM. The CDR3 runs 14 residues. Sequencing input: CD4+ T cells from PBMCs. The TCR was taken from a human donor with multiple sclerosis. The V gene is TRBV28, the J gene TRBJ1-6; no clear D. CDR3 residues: CASSLTGINSPLHF. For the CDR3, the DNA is TGTGCCAGCAGTTTGACGGGGATTAATTCACCCCTCCACTTT.